These T cell receptor beta chains were read from a single sample in a study of blood T cells in healthy people across ages. TCRdb passed the 5' RACE reads through MiXCR, listing each CDR3 protein once. The sample includes over 1,300,000 distinct CDR3 sequences, roughly 64% seen only once; the top ten take 6.7%. Sequencing was done on a sample of blood. These receptors came from a young man in good health. The CDR3 runs from the conserved cysteine through the conserved F or W. D genes are given only for firm matches.

V	D	J	CDR3
TRBV29-1	.	TRBJ2-7	CSVKGILSYEQYF
TRBV12-3/TRBV12-4	.	TRBJ1-2	CASSPRLNGYTF
TRBV4-2	.	.	CASSHPYLDEQYF
TRBV5-1	TRBD2	TRBJ2-1	CASSSGTSGEYNEQFF
TRBV12-3/TRBV12-4	TRBD1	TRBJ2-7	CASSARGQGLYEQYF
TRBV29-1	.	.	CSGYKGGQETQYF
TRBV9	TRBD1	TRBJ2-7	CASSAGTGGAYEQYF
TRBV27	.	TRBJ2-1	CASSTSTLPSANEQFF
TRBV4-3	.	TRBJ1-6	CASSQEEWDHNSPLHF
TRBV20-1	.	TRBJ2-7	CSALPPPDTDYEQYF
TRBV4-2	.	TRBJ2-3	CASSQGGFTDTQYF
TRBV7-6	TRBD2	TRBJ2-1	CASSLAGGTSSHEQFF
TRBV29-1	TRBD2	TRBJ2-5	CSVTTSSETQYF
TRBV7-9	.	TRBJ2-3	CASSLALGSPTDTQYF
TRBV15	.	TRBJ2-3	CATSLKFTDTQNF
TRBV20-1	.	TRBJ2-3	CSARDSLGDTQYF
TRBV7-2	TRBD2	TRBJ2-3	CASSSGLAGRYSTDTQYF
TRBV20-1	.	TRBJ2-1	CSAQQGWSYNEQFF
TRBV6-5	.	TRBJ2-5	CASSYSGRGETQYF
TRBV12-3/TRBV12-4	.	TRBJ1-2	CASTLDSSSHGYTF
TRBV6-1	.	TRBJ2-7	CASSEARWGGLSSYEQYF
TRBV24-1	TRBD2	TRBJ2-1	CATSIVTPGGYNEQFF
TRBV2	TRBD2	TRBJ2-4	CASRLGLAKNIQYF
TRBV6-1	TRBD2	TRBJ2-3	CASSEEAGGVDTQYF
TRBV6-2/TRBV6-3	.	TRBJ2-2	CASTEVGFFTGELFF
TRBV28	.	TRBJ1-2	CASTQNTGGYYGYTF
TRBV9	.	TRBJ1-1	CASSVRSQNTEAFF
TRBV6-5	.	TRBJ1-2	CASKLSTTPRNGYTF
TRBV7-2	.	TRBJ1-1	CASSSGTWGMNTEAFF
TRBV6-5	.	.	CASSSHSWSDEQYF
TRBV27	.	TRBJ1-2	CASSLVAGPSNYGYTF
TRBV20-1	.	TRBJ2-5	CSARGVKGTTGETQYF
TRBV4-2	TRBD1	TRBJ2-2	CASSERWTGTGTGELFF
TRBV7-6	TRBD2	.	CASSLASGGFYEQYF
TRBV15	.	TRBJ1-1	CATSRDPMNTEAFF
TRBV6-6	TRBD1	TRBJ2-7	CASSYSWDRGHGQQYF
TRBV20-1	.	.	CSASHPPYEQYF
TRBV5-1	.	TRBJ2-3	CASSLGYANRDFGTDTQYF
TRBV20-1	.	.	CSARATGSYEQYF
TRBV11-2	.	TRBJ2-7	CASSPEDSYEQYF
TRBV20-1	TRBD2	TRBJ2-7	CSALPSHSGASYEQYF
TRBV3-1	TRBD2	TRBJ2-1	CASSSGLDTYNEQFF
TRBV4-1	TRBD1	TRBJ2-7	CASSQIGQGSYEQYF
TRBV5-1	TRBD2	TRBJ2-7	CASSSISGGSSYEQYF
TRBV20-1	.	TRBJ2-1	CSAAPDYEQFF
TRBV9	.	TRBJ2-1	CASSGGLMGNEQFF
TRBV29-1	.	TRBJ2-3	CSVDIWAATTDTQYF
TRBV29-1	.	TRBJ1-1	CSVPAVGNTEAFF
TRBV6-2/TRBV6-3	TRBD1	TRBJ2-7	CASSSAQGASYEQYF
TRBV27	.	TRBJ1-1	CASAPGTGTEAFF
TRBV3-1	.	TRBJ1-1	CASSLATPSTEAFF
TRBV20-1	.	TRBJ2-7	CSARPSSYEQYF